One and the same sample provided the 22 T cell receptor beta chains below, sequenced in a study of blood T cell repertoires in COVID-19. Clones were read by immunoSEQ multiplex PCR, and TCRdb kept only the in-frame ones, dropping some. This table holds almost 90,000 clones, 80% to 95% found once. Sample: peripheral blood. The receptors were sampled from a man between 18 and 29 years old with COVID-19, enrolled during active disease.

The V and J genes are TRBV18 and TRBJ2-1, with 11 nucleotides matching TRBD2. Germline lookup yields CDR1 KGHSH and CDR2 LQKENI. The CDR3 extends over 17 amino acids. The J segment lost 5 bases and the V segment lost 3 bases, leaving 9 bases of the junction unmatched. CDR3 DNA: TGTGCCAGCTCACCCAGGCTAGCGGGAGGTGTCGACAATGAGCAGTTCTTC. Translation gives CASSPRLAGGVDNEQFF.

This chain joins TRBV13 and TRBJ1-6; 9 nucleotides match TRBD1. After removal of 3 bases from V and 7 bases from J, the junction contained 4 bases not matched to a gene. CDR1 and CDR2 (germline): PRHDT, FYEKMQ (reference sequence). This CDR3 is 15 amino acids long. For the CDR3, the DNA is TGTGCCAGCAGCTTCACCGGGACAGGGAATTCACCCCTCCACTTT. Amino acids: CASSFTGTGNSPLHF.

This rearrangement joins TRBV21-1 to TRBJ1-6; TRBD1 is the table's D call, not checked against the DNA. TRBV21-1 is a pseudogene locus. CDR3 size: 15 residues. The CDR3 DNA reads TGTGCCAGCAGACCCTTGGACAGCCCGACTTCACCCCTCCACTTT. Its translation is CASRPLDSPTSPLHF.

The chain uses TRBV27 and TRBJ2-7; no firm D call. The V end lost 6 bases, the J end lost 2 bases, and 20 bases lay between the germline ends. CDR3 length: 16 amino acids. Germline CDR1 is MNHEY and CDR2 is SMNVEV (reference sequence). The CDR3 nucleotides are TGTGCCAGCAGCCTCCGACCTCCGCCGGGTCCCTACGAGCAGTACTTC. Its translation is CASSLRPPPGPYEQYF.

The chain has TRBV9 and TRBJ2-1; no firm D call. Trimming took off 4 bases at V and 10 bases at J, with 12 bases between the two ends. The CDR3 length is 12 residues. Per the germline V gene, CDR1 is SGDLS and CDR2 is YYNGEE. In DNA, the CDR3 is TGTGCCAGCAGCTCCCCCCCCGGGGAGCAGTTCTTC. This gives the protein CASSSPPGEQFF.

The chain links TRBV25-1 to TRBJ1-2; D uncertain. The CDR3 is made up of 11 amino acids. From germline, CDR1 is MGHDK and CDR2 SYGVNS. The germline V and J ends were trimmed by 11 bases and 11 bases, with 18 bases remaining between them. CDR3 DNA: TGTGCCGCCGGAGCGTCCTTTGGTTACACCTTC. This encodes CAAGASFGYTF.

This clone was seen only a few times. The genes are TRBV4-3 and TRBJ2-7, with TRBD2 as a possible D gene (5 bases). The V end was cut by 0 bases, the J end by 5 bases, with 17 bases between. The CDR3 runs 16 residues. Germline-derived CDR1 and CDR2 are LGHNA and YSLEER. The DNA for the CDR3 is TGCGCCAGCAGCCAAGATCATGGCGGACTGCAGAACGAGCAGTACTTC. The encoded protein is CASSQDHGGLQNEQYF.

The V gene is TRBV28, the J gene TRBJ2-5; 8 bases fit TRBD2. The V and J ends lost 5 bases and 6 bases, in that order; junction bases with no gene match: 17. There are 17 residues in the CDR3. Germline CDR1 MDHEN, CDR2 SYDVKM. CDR3 loop: CASSPPRREGFVKTQYF. Written as DNA, the CDR3 is TGTGCCAGCAGTCCCCCTCGCCGGGAGGGCTTTGTAAAGACCCAGTACTTC.

The V and J genes are TRBV7-2 and TRBJ1-1; D unclear. CDR3 length: 14 amino acids. CDR1 is SGHTA, CDR2 FQGNSA, per germline. The V and J ends lost 1 base and 1 base respectively, with 7 bases between them. In DNA, the CDR3 is TGTGCCAGCAGCTTAGTGTCCAGGAACACTGAAGCTTTCTTT. It is translated as CASSLVSRNTEAFF.

The chain employs TRBV5-6 and TRBJ2-5; the match to TRBD1 covers 8 bases. The V segment lost 7 bases and the J segment 5 bases; nucleotides outside the gene matches: 10. The CDR3 totals 14 residues. Germline values: CDR1 SGHDT, CDR2 YYEEEE. In DNA form, the CDR3 reads TGTGCCAGCGGATACCGGACAGGGAGTGAGACCCAGTACTTC. The encoded protein is CASGYRTGSETQYF.

The CDR3 region is CASSVDGSSGNTDTQYF. CDR3 bases: TGTGCCAGCAGCGTAGACGGGTCTAGCGGAAACACAGATACGCAGTATTTT. The chain has TRBV9 and TRBJ2-3; 7 nucleotides match TRBD2. This CDR3 contains 17 residues. Germline-derived CDR1 and CDR2 are SGDLS and YYNGEE. J gave up 2 bases and V 0 bases, and 9 bases lay outside the gene matches. Full variable domain (outside the CDR3, taken from reference TRBV9 and TRBJ2-3): DSGVTQTPKHLITATGQRVTLRCSPRSGDLSVYWYQQSLDQGLQFLIQYYNGEERAKGNILERFSAQQFPDLHSELNLSSLELGDSALYFCASSVDGSSGNTDTQYFGPGTRLTVL.

As regards this clone: A read error may produce the germline difference seen at one junction end. The gene calls are TRBV6-2 or TRBV6-3 and TRBJ1-3; no firm D call. This CDR3 region has 17 residues. Germline V gives CDR1 MNHEY, CDR2 SVGEGT. CDR3 amino acids: CASSYFARLHSGNTIYF. CDR3 nucleotides: TGTGCCAGCAGCTACTTCGCCAGGCTTCACTCTGGAAACACCATATATTTT.

The genes are TRBV12-3 or TRBV12-4 and TRBJ2-7, with D perhaps TRBD1 (5 bases). With 3 bases removed from V and 5 bases from J, the gap between germline ends came to 11 bases. CDR3 length: 13 amino acids. The CDR3 loop is CASSFVGQNEQYF. DNA of the CDR3: TGTGCCAGCAGTTTTGTGGGGCAGAACGAGCAGTACTTC.

This clone was found once. V and J are TRBV29-1 and TRBJ1-1; the D gene is possibly TRBD1 (5 bases). Between the trimmed V and J ends, which lost 4 bases and 8 bases, there was a span of 8 bases. Germline-derived CDR1 and CDR2 are SQVTM and ANQGSEA. The CDR3 is 10 amino acids. CDR3 protein: CSVGGREAFF. DNA of the CDR3: TGCAGCGTTGGGGGCAGGGAAGCTTTCTTT.

The V gene is TRBV11-2, the J gene TRBJ2-7; no clear D. V lost 4 bases and J lost 4, with 8 bases in between. CDR3 size: 12 residues. Per the germline V gene, CDR1 is SGHAT and CDR2 is FQNNGV. The CDR3 spells CASSWSLYEQYF. The CDR3 bases are TGTGCCAGCAGCTGGAGTCTGTACGAGCAGTACTTC.

The chain recombines TRBV28 with TRBJ2-7; possibly TRBD2 for D (6 bases). Germline V lookup: CDR1 MDHEN, CDR2 SYDVKM. The CDR3 spans 14 residues. V lost 5 bases, J lost 7 bases, and 18 bases lay in between. Here the CDR3 DNA reads TGTGCCAGCAGTAATTGGTCTTTGGCGGGGGAGCAGTACTTC. It yields the protein CASSNWSLAGEQYF.

V usage is TRBV18 and J usage is TRBJ1-1; the match to TRBD1 covers 9 bases. The CDR3 runs 17 residues. The germline CDR1 and CDR2 sequences are KGHSH and LQKENI. The V gene end was trimmed by 6 bases and the J gene end by 4 bases; junction bases not matched to a gene: 15. CDR3 sequence (DNA): TGTGCCAGCTCCCGCAGGGACCCGGGACAGGGTTCCACTGAAGCTTTCTTT. The encoded protein is CASSRRDPGQGSTEAFF.

V and J are TRBV28 and TRBJ2-5; D unresolved. Germline-derived CDR1 and CDR2 are MDHEN and SYDVKM. Trimming took 5 bases from V and 5 from J, leaving 9 bases between them. This CDR3 region has 12 residues. CDR3 in amino acids: CASSPQSETQYF. CDR3 nucleotide sequence: TGTGCCAGCAGTCCACAGTCGGAGACCCAGTACTTC.

CDR3 in amino acids: CASSGWGPGDETQYF. In nucleotides, the CDR3 is TGTGCCAGTAGTGGCTGGGGCCCTGGAGACGAGACCCAGTACTTC. This rearrangement joins TRBV19 to TRBJ2-5; TRBD1 might be the D (5 bases). The length of the CDR3 is 15 residues. In germline, CDR1 is LNHDA, CDR2 SQIVND (reference sequence). V lost 5 bases to trimming and J lost 5 bases, with 18 bases between them.

The chain joins TRBV3-1 (or the pseudogene TRBV3-2) to TRBJ1-5; 10 bases are a match to TRBD1. CDR3 length: 13 residues. V lost 5 bases to trimming and J lost 5 bases; unmatched junction nucleotides: 0. The V gene's germline CDR1 is LGHDT and CDR2 YNNKEL (reference sequence). The CDR3 loop is CASSGTGDQPQHF. DNA of the CDR3: TGTGCCAGCAGCGGGACAGGGGATCAGCCCCAGCATTTT.

The V gene is TRBV28, the J gene TRBJ1-6, with TRBD1 as a possible D gene (6 bases). Trimming stripped 10 bases from V and 6 bases from J, with 10 bases between. This CDR3 region has 12 residues. The germline V gene has CDR1 MDHEN and CDR2 SYDVKM. CDR3 sequence (DNA): TGTGCCACCGGACAGCGTAATTCACCCCTCCACTTT. This gives the protein CATGQRNSPLHF.

The rearrangement uses TRBV4-3 and TRBJ1-1; D is ambiguous. Germline-derived CDR1 and CDR2 are LGHNA and YSLEER. The length of the CDR3 is 13 residues. V gave up 5 bases and J gave up 4 bases, with 11 bases separating them. CDR3 in DNA: TGCGCCAGCAGCTCGGGGATTTTCACTGAAGCTTTCTTT. This translates into CASSSGIFTEAFF.